This TCR beta chain was recovered during a study of T cell responses to AZD1222 COVID-19 vaccine. Study summary: Some second doses came at about 4 weeks and others at about 12 weeks; these were pooled.

To note about this clone: Its target is unknown.

TCRdb keeps only in-frame clones here, not all; method: immunoSEQ multiplex PCR. In the table there are around 160,000 clones, about 92% of which are singletons. Findings of the study overall: Donors skewed white British and female; clonal diversity was possibly underestimated. Spike was spanned by vaccine-associated CD4 TCRs, with dominance at 160-218 and 743-854. In the spike-specific TCR repertoire, nearly half reportedly target unmutated variant regions.

CDR1 and CDR2 from the germline V gene are MNHNS and SASEGT. The CDR3 consists of 11 residues. The ends were cut back, 6 bases at V and 0 bases at J, with 2 bases in the middle. The source of this sequence is an adult in good health. The rearrangement links TRBV6-1 to TRBJ1-1; no clear D gene. Sequencing used peripheral blood, obtained on day 0 of AZD1222 vaccination. The DNA of the CDR3 is TGTGCCAGCAGGGTGAACACTGAAGCTTTCTTT. Its translation is CASRVNTEAFF.